A single TCR beta chain is shown here with its context. Its antigen remains unidentified. Trimming removed 4 bases at V and 1 base at J, with 9 bases between. This CDR3 is 13 amino acids long. Germline V lookup: CDR1 SGHNT, CDR2 YYREEE (reference sequence). This specimen belongs to a study of cytomegalovirus exposure and HLA in healthy donors. Researchers ran the PCR with 60 Vbeta and 13 Jbeta primers. Generated by immunoSEQ multiplex PCR, the TCRdb table keeps only in-frame clones and is missing some. The profile shows 150,000 to 250,000 clones, approximately 78% of them singletons. General study points: Researchers had no immune exposure information except CMV serostatus available. In a later analysis, TCR beta V- and J-gene trimming showed a link to a missense DCLRE1C variant. HLA alleles were associated with roughly 17,000 TCR beta sequences in a later analysis at 0.05 false discovery rate. Three CMV-associated chains proved CMV antigen-specific in vitro.

The sequenced sample consisted of PBMCs. This clonotype was obtained from a woman in her 50s in good health and CMV-seropositive. The chain is built from TRBV5-4 and TRBJ2-7; D is possibly TRBD1 (6 bases). CDR3 amino acids: CASSGGQSYEQYF. The CDR3 region has the DNA TGTGCCAGCAGCGGTGGACAGTCCTACGAGCAGTACTTC.